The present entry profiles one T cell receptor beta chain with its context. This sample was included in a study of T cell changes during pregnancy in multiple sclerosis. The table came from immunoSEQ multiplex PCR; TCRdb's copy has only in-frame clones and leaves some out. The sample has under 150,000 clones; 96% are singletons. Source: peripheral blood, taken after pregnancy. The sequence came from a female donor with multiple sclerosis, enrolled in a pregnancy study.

In nucleotides, the CDR3 is TGTGCCAGCAGTACAATATCGGGTCAGCCCCAGCATTTT. This encodes CASSTISGQPQHF. V and J are TRBV25-1 and TRBJ1-5; D gene uncertain. V was clipped by 5 bases and J by 6 bases, with 11 bases between them. This CDR3 region has 13 residues. Germline V gives CDR1 MGHDK, CDR2 SYGVNS.